These 29 T cell receptor beta chains share one sample of origin, sequenced in a study of cytomegalovirus exposure and HLA in healthy donors. The PCR employed 60 Vbeta primers together with 13 Jbeta primers. The repertoire was sequenced with immunoSEQ multiplex PCR; TCRdb's copy has only in-frame clones and lacks some. The sample carries some 150,000 clones, 70% to 85% recorded once. Material: PBMCs. All receptors derive from a human donor in good health.

CDR3 sequence: CASSQIGITVSGNTIYF. CDR3 DNA sequence: TGCGCCAGCAGCCAAATCGGGATAACAGTCTCTGGAAACACCATATATTTT. The V call is TRBV4-1, the J call TRBJ1-3, with D uncertain. Germline CDR1 MGHRA, CDR2 YSYEKL. This CDR3 comprises 17 residues. V lost 2 bases to trimming and J lost 0 bases, with 14 bases between them.

This clone appeared a few times. The chain carries TRBV2 and TRBJ1-6, with 10 bases aligning to TRBD1. Losses at the gene ends were 5 bases for V and 9 bases for J; bases not matched to a gene: 7. The CDR3 loop spans 15 amino acids. Germline V gives CDR1 SNHLY, CDR2 FYNNEI. CDR3 residues: CASSRDRGLSSPLHF. CDR3 sequence (DNA): TGTGCCAGCAGTCGGGACAGGGGCTTGTCTTCACCCCTCCACTTT.

This clone came up once. The CDR3 is CASSYAQGYGYTF. In nucleotides, the CDR3 is TGTGCCAGCAGCTACGCGCAGGGCTATGGCTACACCTTC. V gene TRBV27 combines with J gene TRBJ1-2, with D possibly matching TRBD1 (5 bases). This CDR3 is built from 13 residues. Germline CDR1 is MNHEY and CDR2 is SMNVEV (reference sequence). Trimming pared 6 bases from V and 4 bases from J, leaving 12 bases between.

The chain links TRBV2 to TRBJ1-5; D gene ambiguous. This CDR3 comprises 14 residues. CDR1 and CDR2 (germline): SNHLY, FYNNEI. V was pared by 4 bases and J by 3 bases, with 10 bases between. The CDR3 nucleotides are TGTGCCAGCAGTGTTGTCCTCTCCAATCAGCCCCAGCATTTT. Its translation is CASSVVLSNQPQHF.

This clone was seen just once. The chain uses TRBV10-3 and TRBJ2-7; D perhaps matches TRBD1 (7 bases). Germline CDR1 reads ENHRY; CDR2 reads SYGVKD. The V and J ends lost 0 bases and 5 bases respectively, with 17 bases between them. This CDR3 is 16 amino acids long. Here the CDR3 DNA reads TGTGCCATCAGTGAGTCCCAGGGGGGAAGGGGGAACGAGCAGTACTTC. Translated, it gives CAISESQGGRGNEQYF.

About this clone itself: The same CDR3 also results from other DNA sequences found in this sample. V gene TRBV5-1 combines with J gene TRBJ2-1, with a weak D call TRBD1 (6 bases). The V end was cut by 0 bases, the J end by 5 bases, with 12 bases between. Germline V CDR1 and CDR2: SGHRS, YFSETQ. The CDR3 covers 15 residues. CDR3 in amino acids: CASSLGQGTHNEQFF. The CDR3 nucleotides are TGCGCCAGCAGCTTGGGGCAGGGGACCCACAATGAGCAGTTCTTC.

Remarks on this clone: The same CDR3 also results from other DNA sequences found in this sample. This chain uses TRBV11-3 with TRBJ2-7; a possible D gene is TRBD1 (5 bases). Germline CDR1 and CDR2: SGHNT and YENEEA. This CDR3 region has 13 residues. The V end lost 1 base, the J end lost 3 bases, and 7 bases lay between the germline ends. DNA for the CDR3: TGTGCCAGCAGCTTAGGACAGAACTACGAGCAGTACTTC. Translation gives CASSLGQNYEQYF.

The J gene is TRBJ2-5, the V gene TRBV5-1, with a tentative D call TRBD1 (5 bases). CDR3 length equals 14 residues. Trimming took 0 bases from V and 1 from J, leaving 7 bases between them. Germline V gene lookup returns CDR1 SGHRS and CDR2 YFSETQ. The CDR3 loop is CASSLGQFQETQYF. The CDR3 DNA sequence: TGCGCCAGCAGCTTGGGACAGTTCCAAGAGACCCAGTACTTC.

The rearrangement links TRBV5-1 to TRBJ2-7, with 7 bases lining up with TRBD1. There are 16 residues in the CDR3. V gave up 0 bases and J gave up 0 bases; unmatched junction bases: 6. Per the germline V gene, CDR1 is SGHRS and CDR2 is YFSETQ. The CDR3 DNA reads as TGCGCCAGCAGCTTGGGCGTGACAGGGAGCTCCTACGAGCAGTACTTC. Translating gives CASSLGVTGSSYEQYF.

V and J are TRBV7-9 and TRBJ1-4; no clear D. V lost 3 bases and J lost 8, with 16 bases in between. Germline V gene data show CDR1 as SEHNR and CDR2 as FQNEAQ (reference sequence). The CDR3 is 15 residues long. In DNA, the CDR3 is TGTGCCAGCAGCTTGATGAACAACATCGGGGAAAAACTGTTTTTT. Protein sequence: CASSLMNNIGEKLFF.

V is TRBV4-2 and J is TRBJ2-2; D ambiguous. The V gene's germline CDR1 is LGHNA and CDR2 YNFKEQ. This CDR3 is 15 amino acids long. Deletions cut 4 bases from V and 2 bases from J, with 11 bases between. CDR3 loop: CASSRLSLNTGELFF. CDR3 nucleotide sequence: TGTGCCAGCAGCCGCCTTAGCCTTAACACCGGGGAGCTGTTTTTT.

The chain couples TRBV25-1 to TRBJ2-3; TRBD1 matches at 7 bases. J was trimmed by 5 bases and V by 3 bases; bases with no gene match: 5. CDR1 and CDR2 (germline): MGHDK, SYGVNS. The CDR3 is 14 amino acids. This chain's CDR3 is CASSEPTGEDTQYF. CDR3 bases: TGTGCCAGCAGTGAGCCCACAGGGGAAGATACGCAGTATTTT.

This chain joins TRBV7-2 and TRBJ2-3, with TRBD2 identical over 7 bases. In germline, CDR1 is SGHTA, CDR2 FQGNSA. CDR3 length: 15 amino acids. V gave up 1 base and J gave up 5 bases; unmatched junction bases: 6. DNA for the CDR3: TGTGCCAGCAGCTTAGGCGGGGGTGGTAGAGATACGCAGTATTTT. Its protein product is CASSLGGGGRDTQYF.

The V gene is TRBV6-5, the J gene TRBJ1-4; perhaps TRBD1 as D (5 bases). Germline CDR1 is MNHEY and CDR2 is SVGAGI. The CDR3 length is 15 residues. Trimming removed 4 bases at V and 8 bases at J, with 17 bases between. DNA for the CDR3: TGTGCCAGCAGTTCACTTGGGACGGGGAGGGAAAAACTGTTTTTT. Encoded protein: CASSSLGTGREKLFF.

The chain recombines TRBV19 with TRBJ1-5; 8 bases are a match to TRBD1. The CDR3 contains 15 residues. J was trimmed by 7 bases and V by 5 bases; bases with no gene match: 10. Germline lookup yields CDR1 LNHDA and CDR2 SQIVND (reference sequence). The CDR3 loop reads CASSFGQGAGQPQHF. The CDR3 DNA follows: TGTGCCAGTAGTTTCGGGCAGGGGGCAGGGCAGCCCCAGCATTTT.

The rearrangement links TRBV18 to TRBJ1-2, with TRBD1 identical over 12 bases. The CDR3 extends over 15 amino acids. Trimming removed 6 bases from V and 4 bases from J; junction bases left unmatched: 6. The germline CDR1 and CDR2 sequences are KGHSH and LQKENI. The CDR3 DNA reads TGTGCCAGCTCCCCCGGGACAGGGGGCCGCTATGGCTACACCTTC. Residues: CASSPGTGGRYGYTF.

This clone was picked up a small number of times. The rearrangement uses TRBV7-9 and TRBJ1-1, with D possibly matching TRBD1 (5 bases). V lost 5 bases to trimming and J lost 7 bases, with 14 bases between them. Germline CDR1 SEHNR, CDR2 FQNEAQ (reference sequence). The CDR3 contains 13 residues. Here the CDR3 DNA reads TGTGCCAGCAGCCCGAAGGGGCCCTATGAAGCTTTCTTT. Encoded protein: CASSPKGPYEAFF.

The J gene is TRBJ1-2, the V gene TRBV9; D is unclear. CDR3 size: 14 residues. V was cut by 3 bases and J by 4 bases, with 13 bases left in between. Looked up from germline, CDR1 is SGDLS and CDR2 is YYNGEE. CDR3 bases: TGTGCCAGCAGCGCCAGCGCGGAGACCTATGGCTACACCTTC. It codes for CASSASAETYGYTF.

The J gene is TRBJ2-5, the V gene TRBV7-3, with 12 bases fitting TRBD2. The germline gives CDR1 SGHTA, CDR2 FQGTGA. Trimming took 2 bases from V and 9 from J; bases not matched to a gene: 7. The CDR3 sequence is 15 residues long. Written as DNA, the CDR3 is TGTGCCAGCAGCTTAGCTAGCGGGGGGGCCGCGGCCCAGTACTTC. Protein sequence: CASSLASGGAAAQYF.

This clone was counted a single time. The DNA of the CDR3 is TGCGCCAGCAGCCTCCTACGGGGGGCAGATACGCAGTATTTT. Protein: CASSLLRGADTQYF. The gene calls are TRBV4-3 and TRBJ2-3, with 7 bases aligning to TRBD2. V dropped 4 bases and J dropped 4; count of bases not matched to a gene: 5. This CDR3 comprises 14 residues. Germline V gene lookup returns CDR1 LGHNA and CDR2 YSLEER.

The gene calls are TRBV5-1 and TRBJ2-2, with TRBD1 matching 7 bases. V lost 5 bases and J lost 4; bases outside the gene matches: 8. CDR3 size: 15 residues. Germline CDR1 SGHRS, CDR2 YFSETQ. The CDR3 region has the DNA TGCGCCAGCAGTCCAACAGGGGTGGGCACCGGGGAGCTGTTTTTT. Encoded protein: CASSPTGVGTGELFF.

In this sample, this clone turned up once. The gene calls are TRBV7-2 and TRBJ2-5; 13 nucleotides match TRBD2. V lost 5 bases, J lost 2 bases, and 5 bases stayed unmatched. Germline V gene lookup returns CDR1 SGHTA and CDR2 FQGNSA. This CDR3 is built from 16 residues. CDR3 sequence: CASSQGTSGEQETQYF. In DNA form, the CDR3 reads TGTGCCAGCAGCCAAGGGACTAGCGGGGAACAAGAGACCCAGTACTTC. Complete variable domain (other parts from reference TRBV7-2 and TRBJ2-5): GAGVSQSPSNKVTEKGKDVELRCDPISGHTALYWYRQSLGQGLEFLIYFQGNSAPDKSGLPSDRFSAERTGGSVSTLTIQRTQQEDSAVYLCASSQGTSGEQETQYFGPGTRLLVL.

The table lists this clone with a few counts. This chain links TRBV11-2 with TRBJ2-1, with a possible D match to TRBD2 (6 bases). The CDR3 runs 15 residues. The germline V gene has CDR1 SGHAT and CDR2 FQNNGV. V was clipped by 0 bases and J by 3 bases, with 9 bases between them. Here the CDR3 reads CASSLEVRGYNEQFF. CDR3 DNA sequence: TGTGCCAGCAGCTTAGAGGTGCGGGGCTACAATGAGCAGTTCTTC.

The J gene is TRBJ1-4, the V gene TRBV7-9, with D possibly being TRBD1 (5 bases). The V end was cut by 3 bases, the J end by 8 bases, with 16 bases between. The germline V gene has CDR1 SEHNR and CDR2 FQNEAQ (reference sequence). CDR3 size: 15 residues. CDR3: CASSFDGGLREKLFF. The CDR3 bases are TGTGCCAGCAGCTTTGACGGGGGGTTAAGGGAAAAACTGTTTTTT.

The gene calls are TRBV20-1 and TRBJ2-7; D perhaps matches TRBD1 (6 bases). The length of the CDR3 is 11 residues. V lost 3 bases and J lost 5, with 8 bases in between. Germline V gives CDR1 DFQATT, CDR2 SNEGSKA (reference sequence). The CDR3 reads CSASTGNEQYF. CDR3 nucleotides: TGCAGTGCTAGTACAGGGAACGAGCAGTACTTC.

V is TRBV7-9 and J is TRBJ2-5; maybe TRBD1 (5 bases). CDR1 SEHNR and CDR2 FQNEAQ come from the germline V gene (reference sequence). V was cut by 1 base and J by 5 bases, with 11 bases left in between. There are 14 residues in the CDR3. CDR3 sequence reads: CASSLGQGPETQYF. As DNA, the CDR3 is TGTGCCAGCAGCTTAGGGCAGGGTCCGGAGACCCAGTACTTC.

This sequence joins TRBV7-3 and TRBJ2-3; perhaps TRBD1 as D (6 bases). Germline CDR1 and CDR2: SGHTA and FQGTGA. Trimming left V 3 bases short and J 2 bases short, with 9 bases between. This CDR3 comprises 14 residues. Here the CDR3 reads CASSFGTLTDTQYF. CDR3 sequence (DNA): TGTGCCAGCAGCTTCGGGACACTCACAGATACGCAGTATTTT.

V gene TRBV7-8 combines with J gene TRBJ2-7; 7 nucleotides align to TRBD1. V dropped 6 bases and J dropped 2; count of bases not matched to a gene: 4. The CDR3 covers 13 residues. CDR1 is SGHVS and CDR2 is FQNEAQ in the germline V gene. The CDR3 DNA is TGTGCCAGCAGGCTCAGGGGGACCTACGAGCAGTACTTC. Its protein is CASRLRGTYEQYF.

CDR3 coding DNA: TGCGCCAGCAGCCAAGATACCGGGACAGCTGAAGCTTTCTTT. Protein product: CASSQDTGTAEAFF. The chain recombines TRBV4-3 with TRBJ1-1, with 7 nucleotides matching TRBD1. Trimming removed 0 bases from V and 6 bases from J; junction bases left unmatched: 4. Germline loops: CDR1 LGHNA, CDR2 YSLEER. The CDR3 sequence is 14 residues long.